The 26 T cell receptor beta chains below come from one sample, sequenced in a study of somatic mutations in cytotoxic T cells in rheumatoid arthritis. This table comes from immunoSEQ multiplex PCR, and its TCRdb copy is limited to in-frame clones, with some not included. The sample includes around 16,000 clones, approximately 78% of them seen just once. Sequenced sample: CD8+ T cells sorted from blood. Receptors were obtained from a woman aged 50 to 60 with rheumatoid arthritis.

V gene TRBV4-1 combines with J gene TRBJ2-1, with D uncertain. The CDR3 is 13 amino acids. The V end lost 2 bases, the J end lost 3 bases, and 5 bases lay between the germline ends. The germline gives CDR1 MGHRA, CDR2 YSYEKL. CDR3 protein: CASSQTIYNEQFF. The CDR3 DNA sequence: TGCGCCAGCAGCCAAACAATCTACAATGAGCAGTTCTTC.

This clone has only a few counts. The rearrangement uses TRBV7-9 and TRBJ2-7; no reliable D call. Trimming took 1 base from V and 4 from J, leaving 8 bases between them. Germline V CDR1 and CDR2: SEHNR, FQNEAQ (reference sequence). This CDR3 comprises 13 residues. The CDR3 loop is CASSLGVGYEQYF. The CDR3 DNA reads TGTGCCAGCAGCTTAGGGGTGGGTTACGAGCAGTACTTC.

The J gene is TRBJ1-1, the V gene TRBV11-1, with unresolved D. CDR3 length equals 12 residues. Per germline, CDR1 SGHAT and CDR2 FQDESV (reference sequence). With 8 bases removed from V and 4 bases from J, the gap between germline ends came to 11 bases. As DNA, the CDR3 is TGTGCCAGCGGTCAGTCCACCACTGAAGCTTTCTTT. It yields the protein CASGQSTTEAFF. Together with reference TRBV11-1 and TRBJ1-1, the CDR3 gives the full variable domain: EAEVAQSPRYKITEKSQAVAFWCDPISGHATLYWYRQILGQGPELLVQFQDESVVDDSQLPKDRFSAERLKGVDSTLKIQPAELGDSAMYLCASGQSTTEAFFGQGTRLTVV.

This sequence joins TRBV2 and TRBJ1-4; D call uncertain. There are 13 residues in the CDR3. Germline CDR1 and CDR2: SNHLY and FYNNEI. Trimming shortened V by 7 bases and J by 8 bases, and 14 bases separated the two germline ends. The CDR3 DNA follows: TGTGCCAGCACACCTGGGATTTTGGAAAAACTGTTTTTT. Translation gives CASTPGILEKLFF.

The rearrangement links TRBV7-9 to TRBJ2-7; D possibly matches TRBD1 or TRBD2 (5 bases each). Germline CDR1 reads SEHNR; CDR2 reads FQNEAQ (reference sequence). V was trimmed by 5 bases and J by 0 bases, leaving 11 bases between them. The CDR3 length is 14 residues. This CDR3 is CASSGPGASYEQYF. Here the CDR3 DNA reads TGTGCCAGCAGCGGGCCCGGGGCCTCCTACGAGCAGTACTTC.

This clone was picked up a small number of times. The junction does not match germline at one end; this may be a read error. The chain combines TRBV10-2 with TRBJ2-7; a possible D gene is TRBD2 (7 bases). CDR3 length: 12 residues. The germline V gene has CDR1 WSHSY and CDR2 SAAADI. CDR3 sequence reads: CASSVDGGPQNF. Here the CDR3 DNA reads TGCGCCAGCAGTGTCGACGGGGGGCCACAAAACTTC.

J is TRBJ2-7 and V is TRBV9; D remains ambiguous. V shed 4 bases and J shed 9 bases, with 14 bases lying between them. Germline V CDR1 and CDR2: SGDLS, YYNGEE. The CDR3 consists of 12 residues. The CDR3, as DNA: TGTGCCAGCAGCCCTCCGGCCCTGGGGCAGTACTTC. Encoded protein: CASSPPALGQYF.

The chain employs TRBV2 and TRBJ2-4; 7 bases map to TRBD2. V lost 7 bases to trimming and J lost 1 base; unmatched junction nucleotides: 13. This CDR3 has 17 amino acids. CDR1 and CDR2 (germline): SNHLY, FYNNEI. CDR3 protein: CASTPRVVGGAKNIQYF. CDR3 nucleotide sequence: TGTGCCAGCACTCCCCGGGTGGTCGGGGGGGCCAAAAACATTCAGTACTTC.

This chain joins TRBV6-5 and TRBJ2-1, with D perhaps assigned TRBD1 or TRBD2 (5 bases each). Germline values: CDR1 MNHEY, CDR2 SVGAGI. The V gene lost 6 bases and the J gene lost 2 bases, with 8 bases spanning the gap. This CDR3 contains 13 residues. DNA for the CDR3: TGTGCCAGCAGCAGAGGGGCCTACAATGAGCAGTTCTTC. Translation: CASSRGAYNEQFF.

This rearrangement joins TRBV7-2 to TRBJ2-7, with D possibly being TRBD1 (6 bases). The V and J ends lost 1 base and 2 bases respectively, with 15 bases between them. CDR1 is SGHTA and CDR2 is FQGNSA in the germline V gene. The CDR3 is 16 residues long. CDR3 residues: CASSLVRQGLTYEQYF. The DNA of the CDR3 is TGTGCCAGCAGCTTAGTAAGGCAGGGGCTAACCTACGAGCAGTACTTC.

About this clone: One end of the junction does not line up with germline, which may come from a read error. The rearrangement joins TRBV19 to TRBJ1-5; perhaps TRBD1 as D (6 bases). The CDR3 has 19 amino acids. The germline gives CDR1 LNHDA, CDR2 SQIVND (reference sequence). For the CDR3, the DNA is TGTGCCAGTAGGATAGAGAGGGGGGCAGTCCGTTATAGCAATCAGCCCCAGCATTTT. It codes for CASRIERGAVRYSNQPQHF. The whole variable domain, filled in from reference TRBV19 and TRBJ1-5, reads DGGITQSPKYLFRKEGQNVTLSCEQNLNHDAMYWYRQDPGQGLRLIYYSQIVNDFQKGDIAEGYSVSREKKESFPLTVTSAQKNPTAFYLCASRIERGAVRYSNQPQHFGDGTRLSIL.

The chain links TRBV4-3 to TRBJ2-7; D remains unclear. Germline CDR1 LGHNA, CDR2 YSLEER. The CDR3 has 13 residues. With 3 bases removed from V and 3 bases from J, the gap between germline ends came to 9 bases. DNA of the CDR3: TGCGCCAGCAGCCAGGGCAAGAGCTACGAGCAGTACTTC. Residues: CASSQGKSYEQYF.

This clone has just one count. The chain employs TRBV18 and TRBJ1-4, with no clear D. V lost 3 bases, J lost 0 bases, and 5 bases lay in between. CDR1 and CDR2 (germline): KGHSH, LQKENI. The CDR3 consists of 14 residues. CDR3 DNA sequence: TGTGCCAGCTCACCTGTCGCAACTAATGAAAAACTGTTTTTT. It yields the protein CASSPVATNEKLFF.

The chain combines TRBV7-3 with TRBJ2-1; possibly TRBD1 or TRBD2 for D (6 bases each). The CDR3 spans 15 residues. Trimming removed 1 base from V and 5 bases from J, with 12 bases in between. CDR1 is SGHTA and CDR2 is FQGTGA in the germline V gene. Here the CDR3 reads CASSLIGGSHNEQFF. The DNA of the CDR3 is TGTGCCAGCAGCTTAATCGGGGGCAGCCACAATGAGCAGTTCTTC.

The gene calls are TRBV18 and TRBJ2-7; 10 positions agree with TRBD2. V lost 3 bases and J lost 3; bases outside the gene matches: 2. The CDR3 consists of 14 residues. Germline CDR1 reads KGHSH; CDR2 reads LQKENI. Here the CDR3 reads CASSPASGSYEQYF. The CDR3 region has the DNA TGTGCCAGCTCACCCGCTAGCGGGAGCTACGAGCAGTACTTC.

CDR3 protein: CASSLGQITDTQYF. CDR3 coding DNA: TGTGCCAGCAGCTTAGGACAAATCACAGATACGCAGTATTTT. The gene calls are TRBV7-2 and TRBJ2-3, with D uncertain. V was shortened by 1 base and J by 2 bases, with 7 bases between the two germline ends. Per germline, CDR1 SGHTA and CDR2 FQGNSA. This CDR3 spans 14 amino acids.

The chain employs TRBV19 and TRBJ1-2; D perhaps matches TRBD1 (5 bases). V was clipped by 11 bases and J by 2 bases, with 18 bases between them. Per the germline V gene, CDR1 is LNHDA and CDR2 is SQIVND (reference sequence). The CDR3 covers 14 residues. This chain's CDR3 is CAALVGDPNYGYTF. The CDR3 DNA is TGTGCCGCCCTTGTGGGGGACCCCAACTATGGCTACACCTTC.

The V and J genes are TRBV11-3 and TRBJ2-5; D is ambiguous. Looked up from germline, CDR1 is SGHNT and CDR2 is YENEEA. Trimming pared 1 base from V and 2 bases from J, leaving 5 bases between. This CDR3 spans 13 amino acids. CDR3 protein: CASSLGPQETQYF. The CDR3 DNA reads as TGTGCCAGCAGCTTAGGACCACAAGAGACCCAGTACTTC. Full variable domain (outside the CDR3, taken from reference TRBV11-3 and TRBJ2-5): EAGVVQSPRYKIIEKKQPVAFWCNPISGHNTLYWYLQNLGQGPELLIRYENEEAVDDSQLPKDRFSAERLKGVDSTLKIQPAELGDSAVYLCASSLGPQETQYFGPGTRLLVL.

The rearrangement links TRBV2 to TRBJ2-5; a possible D gene is TRBD1 (7 bases). V lost 4 bases, J lost 2 bases, and 14 bases lay in between. The CDR3 consists of 15 residues. Looked up from germline, CDR1 is SNHLY and CDR2 is FYNNEI. The CDR3 is CASSVPQGGQETQYF. The CDR3 nucleotides are TGTGCCAGCAGTGTACCCCAGGGGGGACAAGAGACCCAGTACTTC.

CDR3 nucleotide sequence: TGTGCCAGCAGCTTATCACCGAGGGACAATGAGCAGTTCTTC. Translating gives CASSLSPRDNEQFF. This chain links TRBV13 with TRBJ2-1; tentative D call: TRBD2 (5 bases). Germline V gene lookup returns CDR1 PRHDT and CDR2 FYEKMQ (reference sequence). Between the trimmed V and J ends, which lost 2 bases and 5 bases, there was a span of 10 bases. This CDR3 is built from 14 residues.

The rearrangement joins TRBV4-1 to TRBJ2-7, with 7 nucleotides matching TRBD2. This CDR3 is 15 amino acids long. The V gene's germline CDR1 is MGHRA and CDR2 YSYEKL. The V and J ends lost 3 bases and 2 bases, in that order; junction bases with no gene match: 7. CDR3 region: CASSHLAGSPYEQYF. In DNA, the CDR3 is TGCGCCAGCAGCCACTTAGCGGGCTCCCCCTACGAGCAGTACTTC.

The chain is built from TRBV4-2 and TRBJ1-4; no clear D gene. CDR3 size: 12 residues. Germline loops: CDR1 LGHNA, CDR2 YNFKEQ. V was cut by 4 bases and J by 1 base, with 1 base left in between. CDR3 protein: CASSLTNEKLFF. The CDR3 nucleotides are TGTGCCAGCAGCCTAACTAATGAAAAACTGTTTTTT.

The chain links TRBV2 to TRBJ2-1; D call uncertain. Trimming removed 4 bases from V and 0 bases from J, with 16 bases in between. Germline V CDR1 and CDR2: SNHLY, FYNNEI. This CDR3 is built from 17 residues. The CDR3 loop is CASSVPSPSTSYNEQFF. CDR3 nucleotide sequence: TGTGCCAGCAGTGTGCCCAGCCCCAGCACCTCCTACAATGAGCAGTTCTTC.

The gene calls are TRBV30 and TRBJ1-1; D not certain. The length of the CDR3 is 13 residues. Germline CDR1 GTSNPN, CDR2 SVGIG (reference sequence). Between the trimmed V and J ends, which lost 3 bases and 1 base, there was a span of 9 bases. CDR3 bases: TGTGCCTGGAGCCCCCTCGGGAACACTGAAGCTTTCTTT. It codes for CAWSPLGNTEAFF.

This clone was seen just once. This chain connects TRBV5-6 to TRBJ2-7; D gene ambiguous. The germline V gene encodes CDR1 SGHDT and CDR2 YYEEEE. V lost 4 bases and J 6 bases, leaving 14 bases between the germline ends. This CDR3 contains 13 residues. CDR3 amino acids: CASSPAGTLEQYF. CDR3 DNA: TGTGCCAGCAGCCCCGCAGGTACCCTCGAGCAGTACTTC.

CDR3 nucleotide sequence: TGTGCCAGCAGCCCCGCCGCAGAGCTTACTGAAGCTTTCTTT. Amino acid sequence: CASSPAAELTEAFF. The chain couples TRBV28 to TRBJ1-1; D unclear. Germline-derived CDR1 and CDR2 are MDHEN and SYDVKM. The CDR3 is made up of 14 amino acids. Deletions cut 6 bases from V and 5 bases from J, with 16 bases between.